The 9 T cell receptor beta chains below all came from one sample that was sequenced in a study of control samples from healthy donors and cancer patients. Sequencing was performed with immunoSEQ multiplex PCR; in TCRdb, only in-frame clones are kept and a portion is missing. Found here are roughly 150,000 clones, around 90% of them singletons; the top ten hold about 0.73%. The sequenced material came from blood. These receptor sequences come from a woman aged 25-40 years in good health.

The chain has TRBV30 and TRBJ1-1; 9 bases match TRBD1. CDR3 length equals 15 residues. V dropped 0 bases and J dropped 6; count of bases not matched to a gene: 8. Germline loops: CDR1 GTSNPN, CDR2 SVGIG (reference sequence). CDR3 DNA sequence: TGTGCCTGGAGTGTAGGGGACAGGGAATGGGCTGAAGCTTTCTTT. This encodes CAWSVGDREWAEAFF.

CDR3 amino acids: CSVEGWAGGYNEQFF. In DNA, the CDR3 is TGCAGCGTTGAAGGGTGGGCAGGGGGCTACAATGAGCAGTTCTTC. The chain links TRBV29-1 to TRBJ2-1, with 7 bases aligning to TRBD1. J was trimmed by 3 bases and V by 1 base; bases with no gene match: 6. Germline CDR1 and CDR2: SQVTM and ANQGSEA. The CDR3 consists of 15 residues.

V usage is TRBV5-5 and J usage is TRBJ2-1, with 8 bases identical to TRBD2. Germline V gene sequence: CDR1 SGHKS, CDR2 YYEKEE (reference sequence). J gave up 7 bases and V 1 base, and 13 bases lay outside the gene matches. This CDR3 has 17 amino acids. CDR3 protein: CASSLSIGRAKLNEQFF. CDR3 coding DNA: TGTGCCAGCAGCTTGTCGATCGGGAGGGCGAAATTGAATGAGCAGTTCTTC.

The chain recombines TRBV20-1 with TRBJ2-7; the D call may be TRBD1 or TRBD2 (5 bases each). The V end was cut by 6 bases, the J end by 5 bases, with 11 bases between. Germline loops: CDR1 DFQATT, CDR2 SNEGSKA (reference sequence). This CDR3 is built from 11 residues. In nucleotides, the CDR3 is TGCAGTGCGGGGGTTTCTAACGAGCAGTACTTC. Protein sequence: CSAGVSNEQYF.

CDR3 sequence (DNA): TGTGCCAGCAGCCCTCTCGGAGGGACAGGCCCCGAAAAACTGTTTTTT. It yields the protein CASSPLGGTGPEKLFF. The chain links TRBV5-8 to TRBJ1-4; 8 bases agree with TRBD1. Germline loops: CDR1 SGHTS, CDR2 YDEGEE. The J segment lost 8 bases and the V segment lost 4 bases, leaving 13 bases of the junction unmatched. This CDR3 contains 16 residues.

In this sample, this clone turned up once. The CDR3 DNA is TGTGCCAGCAGCCCCTTCAGTGCAACTAATGAAAAACTGTTTTTT. This encodes CASSPFSATNEKLFF. The chain is built from TRBV4-2 and TRBJ1-4, with D uncertain. Deletions cut 4 bases from V and 0 bases from J, with 9 bases between. In germline, CDR1 is LGHNA, CDR2 YNFKEQ. The CDR3 sequence is 15 residues long.

This chain uses TRBV5-1 with TRBJ2-2, with D maybe TRBD1 (5 bases). V was trimmed by 3 bases and J by 6 bases, leaving 9 bases between them. CDR1 and CDR2 from the germline V gene are SGHRS and YFSETQ. The CDR3 is made up of 13 amino acids. The CDR3 DNA reads as TGCGCCAGCAGCTCAGACAGCTCCGGGGAGCTGTTTTTT. As protein: CASSSDSSGELFF.

The gene calls are TRBV27 and TRBJ2-5, with 7 positions matching TRBD2. The CDR3 runs 15 residues. Trimming at V came to 4 bases and at J to 0 bases, leaving 5 bases not matched to a gene. In germline, CDR1 is MNHEY, CDR2 SMNVEV (reference sequence). For the CDR3, the DNA is TGTGCCAGCAGTTGGAGCGGGGACCACCAAGAGACCCAGTACTTC. Amino acid sequence: CASSWSGDHQETQYF.

The chain has TRBV28 and TRBJ2-1, with 15 bases identical to TRBD2. The germline gives CDR1 MDHEN, CDR2 SYDVKM. V shed 5 bases, J shed 7 bases, and the junction held 6 bases outside the gene matches. The CDR3 sequence is 16 residues long. Here the CDR3 reads CASSSAGTSGRNEQFF. The CDR3 DNA reads as TGTGCCAGCAGTAGTGCCGGGACTAGCGGGAGGAATGAGCAGTTCTTC.